This T cell receptor beta chain was recovered during a study of graft-versus-host responses after intestinal transplantation. Overall study findings and caveats: There were GvH clones found in recipient marrow, and some of them appeared first in ileum or blood. An association linked early post-transplant HvG declines with peak circulating GvH clone levels.

Sequencing used immunoSEQ multiplex PCR; TCRdb keeps in-frame clones, though not all of them. The table has 15,000 to 20,000 clones, approximately 80% seen once. On this clone itself: Its antigen remains unknown.

Intraepithelial plus lamina propria lymphocytes were released by processing graft tissue. The source was ileum tissue, collected less than 600 days after intestinal transplantation. The TCR sequence derives from a human patient who received an intestinal transplant, so some T cells may come from the graft donor.

CDR3 amino acids: CASSPRGGLGDTQYF. CDR3 bases: TGTGCCAGCAGCCCCCGGGGGGGACTGGGGGATACGCAGTATTTT. The chain uses TRBV9 and TRBJ2-3; 8 bases are a match to TRBD2. V dropped 4 bases and J dropped 6; count of bases not matched to a gene: 10. Germline-derived CDR1 and CDR2 are SGDLS and YYNGEE. The CDR3 length is 15 residues.